One TCR beta chain is described in this entry. The germline CDR1 and CDR2 sequences are DFQATT and SNEGSKA (reference sequence). The CDR3 runs to 16 residues. After removal of 0 bases from V and 0 bases from J, the junction contained 5 bases not matched to a gene. RNA transcripts served as the template for amplifying TCR beta CDR3 regions. The TCR CDR3 was amplified in a first-round RT-PCR using the HTBI primer set. TCRdb reanalysed the multiplex PCR reads using MiXCR and keeps one entry per CDR3 protein. This sample yields 600,000 or so distinct CDR3 sequences, of which 11% to 15% are seen a single time; approximately 6.4% belongs to the top ten. The data originate from a study of T cells in Graves' hyperthyroidism and ophthalmopathy. Enrolled ophthalmopathy patients presented with a Clinical Activity Score of at least 3, a NOSPECS grade of at least 4, and disease duration under 3 months.

V usage is TRBV20-1 and J usage is TRBJ2-1; 7 nucleotides line up with TRBD2. This receptor was obtained from a woman under 30 with Graves' ophthalmopathy. Sequencing was carried out using blood. CDR3 DNA sequence: TGCAGTGCTAGAGAACCGCAGCGGGGCTCCTACAATGAGCAGTTCTTC. Protein sequence: CSAREPQRGSYNEQFF.